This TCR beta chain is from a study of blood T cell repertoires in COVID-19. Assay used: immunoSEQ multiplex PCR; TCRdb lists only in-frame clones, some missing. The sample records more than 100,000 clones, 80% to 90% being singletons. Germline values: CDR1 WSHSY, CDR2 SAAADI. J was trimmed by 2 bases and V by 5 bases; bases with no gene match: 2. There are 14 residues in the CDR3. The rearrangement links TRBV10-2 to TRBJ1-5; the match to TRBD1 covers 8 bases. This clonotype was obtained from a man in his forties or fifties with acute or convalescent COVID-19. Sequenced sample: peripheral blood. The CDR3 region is CASSTTGGNQPQHF. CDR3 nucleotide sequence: TGCGCCAGCAGTACGACAGGGGGCAATCAGCCCCAGCATTTT.